The 9 T cell receptor beta chains given below trace back to one sample, sequenced in a study of T-cell memory formation after mild COVID-19. Using its own MiXCR run on the 5' RACE reads, TCRdb lists one record per CDR3 protein. The table has about 180,000 distinct CDR3 sequences, around 18% seen once; the top ten hold 3.9%. Source material: PBMCs or a T cell subset sorted from them (not recorded which). These receptors all stem from a man aged 18 to 29 who had mild COVID-19 (a few samples of this study predate the infection). Cell type and time point are not known.

This clonotype occurred once. This chain joins TRBV20-1 and TRBJ2-5, with D unclear. The CDR3 is made up of 12 amino acids. Germline V gene data show CDR1 as DFQATT and CDR2 as SNEGSKA (reference sequence). V was clipped by 5 bases and J by 0 bases, with 7 bases between them. The CDR3 nucleotides read TGCAGTGCTCTGAAGAACCAAGAGACCCAGTACTTC. Translating it yields CSALKNQETQYF.

The V call is TRBV4-2, the J call TRBJ1-1; no clear D gene. Germline V gives CDR1 LGHNA, CDR2 YNFKEQ. This CDR3 has 15 amino acids. V lost 0 bases and J lost 1, with 9 bases in between. The CDR3 reads CASSQEGSWNTEAFF. CDR3 sequence (DNA): TGTGCCAGCAGCCAAGAGGGTTCGTGGAACACTGAAGCTTTCTTT.

This clonotype was counted a few times. This chain uses TRBV20-1 with TRBJ1-1, with D unresolved. The length of the CDR3 is 14 residues. Deletions cut 6 bases from V and 1 base from J, with 15 bases between. CDR1 and CDR2 (germline): DFQATT, SNEGSKA (reference sequence). CDR3 bases: TGCAGTGCCCCTTCCCATGAGCAGAACACTGAAGCTTTCTTT. Translating gives CSAPSHEQNTEAFF.

This chain links TRBV11-2 with TRBJ2-2; TRBD2 aligns across 7 bases. V was pared by 1 base and J by 7 bases, with 9 bases of the junction left unmatched. The germline V gene has CDR1 SGHAT and CDR2 FQNNGV. CDR3 size: 16 residues. CDR3 DNA: TGTGCCAGCAGCTTAGGTGGGACTACGCTAATCGGGGAGCTGTTTTTT. Translated: CASSLGGTTLIGELFF.

The sample holds one count of this clonotype. The chain carries TRBV20-1 and TRBJ2-5; D gene uncertain. The germline V gene encodes CDR1 DFQATT and CDR2 SNEGSKA (reference sequence). V dropped 0 bases and J dropped 4 bases, with 18 bases sitting between them. CDR3 size: 16 residues. CDR3 amino acids: CSARDPWAVLRETQYF. As DNA, the CDR3 is TGCAGTGCTAGAGATCCGTGGGCAGTCCTGCGAGAGACCCAGTACTTC.

This clonotype was seen at least ten times. A read error may account for a junction end that differs from germline. This chain links TRBV2 with TRBJ2-5, with 13 bases matching TRBD2. The CDR3 runs to 18 residues. Germline CDR1 and CDR2: SNHLY and FYNNEI. CDR3 nucleotides: TGTGCCAGCAGGGAAGGGACTAGCGGGACACGTTCGCCAGAGACCCAGTACTTC. It yields the protein CASREGTSGTRSPETQYF. The entire variable domain, with the rest obtained from reference TRBV2 and TRBJ2-5, is as follows: EPEVTQTPSHQVTQMGQEVILRCVPISNHLYFYWYRQILGQKVEFLVSFYNNEISEKSEIFDDQFSVERPDGSNFTLKIRSTKLEDSAMYFCASREGTSGTRSPETQYFGPGTRLLVL.

The chain carries TRBV7-2 and TRBJ2-3; unclear D gene. This CDR3 has 10 residues. Deletions cut 8 bases from V and 5 bases from J, with 5 bases between. CDR1 and CDR2 from the germline V gene are SGHTA and FQGNSA. The CDR3 DNA reads as TGTGCCAGCGGTCTAGATACGCAGTATTTT. Translation: CASGLDTQYF.

This clonotype was counted a few times. The chain uses TRBV9 and TRBJ1-6; D is uncertain. CDR1 is SGDLS and CDR2 is YYNGEE in the germline V gene. CDR3 length: 16 residues. Trimming pared 4 bases from V and 0 bases from J, leaving 11 bases between. CDR3 residues: CASSRRASSYNSPLHF. The CDR3 coding sequence is TGTGCCAGCAGCCGACGGGCAAGCTCCTATAATTCACCCCTCCACTTT.

This clonotype has only one observation. This chain connects TRBV19 to TRBJ1-1; TRBD1 agrees at 7 bases. The V segment lost 2 bases and the J segment 11 bases; nucleotides outside the gene matches: 5. This CDR3 spans 12 amino acids. Per the germline V gene, CDR1 is LNHDA and CDR2 is SQIVND (reference sequence). This CDR3 is CASSIRGRGAFF. CDR3 DNA sequence: TGTGCCAGTAGTATACGGGGCAGGGGGGCTTTCTTT.